The 20 T cell receptor beta chains given below trace back to one sample, sequenced in a study of the immune and genomic landscape of osteosarcoma. The post-treatment osteosarcoma tumors were primary, local recurrence or metastasis specimens from poor-prognosis patients. TCRdb's copy holds only in-frame clones and misses some; the assay was immunoSEQ multiplex PCR. The table has about 10,000 clones, 60% to 75% seen once. The sample was osteosarcoma tumor tissue from the lung. All receptors come from a human donor with osteosarcoma.

By proportion, this clone is medium-sized. This rearrangement joins TRBV9 to TRBJ2-3, with unresolved D. The CDR3 sequence is 17 residues long. V lost 3 bases, J lost 3 bases, and 20 bases lay in between. The germline V gene encodes CDR1 SGDLS and CDR2 YYNGEE. This CDR3 is CASSAPGQLSWTDTQYF. CDR3 DNA: TGTGCCAGCAGCGCACCCGGTCAACTAAGTTGGACAGATACGCAGTATTTT.

This clone was found a few times. The rearrangement joins TRBV28 to TRBJ2-7; 10 bases map to TRBD2. The CDR3 is made up of 17 amino acids. V lost 5 bases and J lost 3; bases outside the gene matches: 13. Germline assignment: CDR1 MDHEN and CDR2 SYDVKM. In DNA form, the CDR3 reads TGTGCCAGCAGTAAAAGGACTAGCGGAGCTATTTTCTACGAGCAGTACTTC. It encodes CASSKRTSGAIFYEQYF.

The CDR3 DNA reads as TGTGCCAGCAGTTACTCGGCGGACACTGAAGCTTTCTTT. Protein: CASSYSADTEAFF. This chain joins TRBV6-6 and TRBJ1-1; D uncertain. Germline CDR1 is MNHNY and CDR2 is SVGAGI (reference sequence). The CDR3 totals 13 residues. V was shortened by 0 bases and J by 3 bases, with 5 bases between the two germline ends.

This chain joins TRBV28 and TRBJ1-2; 8 bases agree with TRBD1. CDR3 length equals 14 residues. Germline CDR1 is MDHEN and CDR2 is SYDVKM. After removal of 10 bases from V and 4 bases from J, the junction contained 11 bases not matched to a gene. CDR3 loop: CAIWNPGQGYGYTF. The CDR3 DNA sequence: TGTGCCATCTGGAACCCTGGACAGGGCTATGGCTACACCTTC.

This clone was counted a single time. This chain connects TRBV6-1 to TRBJ2-7; 10 bases line up with TRBD2. Trimming removed 0 bases from V and 1 base from J; junction bases left unmatched: 0. CDR1 and CDR2 (germline): MNHNS, SASEGT. This CDR3 is 15 amino acids long. The CDR3 sequence: CASSEALAGSYEQYF. For the CDR3, the DNA is TGTGCCAGCAGTGAAGCACTAGCGGGATCCTACGAGCAGTACTTC.

Only one count was recorded for this clone. The chain carries TRBV6-6 and TRBJ2-7; tentatively, D is TRBD2 (5 bases). The CDR3 covers 14 residues. V lost 7 bases and J lost 7, with 20 bases in between. In germline, CDR1 is MNHNY, CDR2 SVGAGI (reference sequence). CDR3 bases: TGTGCCAGCATCGAAGAGGGCGCCCCGGGGGAGCAGTACTTC. It yields the protein CASIEEGAPGEQYF.

The chain employs TRBV27 and TRBJ2-4, with D possibly matching TRBD1 (6 bases). V shed 5 bases and J shed 5 bases, with 13 bases lying between them. Germline V gene lookup returns CDR1 MNHEY and CDR2 SMNVEV (reference sequence). The length of the CDR3 is 14 residues. The CDR3 bases are TGTGCCAGCAGTACGACAGGAGGTGAAAACATTCAGTACTTC. It codes for CASSTTGGENIQYF.

This clone turned up a few times. The J gene is TRBJ1-1, the V gene TRBV7-2, with no clear D. From germline, CDR1 is SGHTA and CDR2 FQGNSA. The CDR3 runs to 13 residues. The V and J ends lost 6 bases and 0 bases respectively, with 8 bases between them. CDR3: CASSRQMNTEAFF. CDR3 sequence (DNA): TGTGCCAGCAGTCGGCAGATGAACACTGAAGCTTTCTTT.

The chain couples TRBV2 to TRBJ1-4; no reliable D call. Trimming removed 3 bases at V and 8 bases at J, with 13 bases between. The CDR3 consists of 14 residues. Germline V lookup: CDR1 SNHLY, CDR2 FYNNEI. CDR3 sequence (DNA): TGTGCCAGCAGTGACGGACTGAAGATGGAAAAACTGTTTTTT. Its protein is CASSDGLKMEKLFF. Variable domain in full (rest from reference TRBV2 and TRBJ1-4): EPEVTQTPSHQVTQMGQEVILRCVPISNHLYFYWYRQILGQKVEFLVSFYNNEISEKSEIFDDQFSVERPDGSNFTLKIRSTKLEDSAMYFCASSDGLKMEKLFFGSGTQLSVL.

In its sample, this clone is large. V is TRBV7-9 and J is TRBJ2-1, with TRBD2 identical over 10 bases. J gave up 0 bases and V 5 bases, and 4 bases lay outside the gene matches. Germline V gene sequence: CDR1 SEHNR, CDR2 FQNEAQ (reference sequence). The CDR3 runs to 16 residues. Here the CDR3 reads CASSGASGSSYNEQFF. CDR3 sequence (DNA): TGTGCCAGCAGCGGGGCTAGCGGGAGCTCCTACAATGAGCAGTTCTTC.

This clone was picked up one time. The rearrangement uses TRBV6-5 and TRBJ2-3; TRBD2 agrees at 8 bases. The V gene end was trimmed by 1 base and the J gene end by 4 bases; junction bases not matched to a gene: 7. This CDR3 is 16 amino acids long. Looked up from germline, CDR1 is MNHEY and CDR2 is SVGAGI. The CDR3 DNA follows: TGTGCCAGCAGTTACTTGGGGAGCGGGAGCGCAGATACGCAGTATTTT. Amino acids: CASSYLGSGSADTQYF.

The rearrangement links TRBV6-1 to TRBJ2-7; TRBD1 or TRBD2 may be the D gene (5 bases each). CDR3 length equals 16 residues. CDR1 is MNHNS, CDR2 SASEGT, per germline. The V gene lost 0 bases and the J gene lost 0 bases, with 12 bases spanning the gap. The CDR3 DNA reads TGTGCCAGCAGTGAAGCGGCGCCAGGGAGCTCCTACGAGCAGTACTTC. This gives the protein CASSEAAPGSSYEQYF.

The chain couples TRBV7-9 to TRBJ2-3; unclear D gene. Trimming cost V 8 bases and J 0 bases, with 15 bases left between them. There are 15 residues in the CDR3. Germline lookup yields CDR1 SEHNR and CDR2 FQNEAQ (reference sequence). DNA for the CDR3: TGTGCCAGCTCTAGGACCGCTACTAGCACAGATACGCAGTATTTT. Protein sequence: CASSRTATSTDTQYF.

The rearrangement joins TRBV29-1 to TRBJ2-7; D could derive from TRBD1 or TRBD2 (5 bases each). Deletions cut 6 bases from V and 4 bases from J, with 16 bases between. The CDR3 is 13 residues long. Germline CDR1 and CDR2: SQVTM and ANQGSEA. In nucleotides, the CDR3 is TGCAGCGTCGGAAGGGACGGAACATACGAGCAGTACTTC. It codes for CSVGRDGTYEQYF.

This clone was found once. The V and J genes are TRBV6-5 and TRBJ2-5; 7 positions agree with TRBD2. The J segment lost 5 bases and the V segment lost 2 bases, leaving 5 bases of the junction unmatched. The CDR3 covers 14 residues. Germline-derived CDR1 and CDR2 are MNHEY and SVGAGI. The CDR3, as DNA: TGTGCCAGCAGTTACGGGGGGGGTACGGAGACCCAGTACTTC. As protein: CASSYGGGTETQYF.

The chain recombines TRBV19 with TRBJ1-5; D is undetermined. The V gene lost 4 bases and the J gene lost 7 bases, with 11 bases spanning the gap. The CDR3 loop spans 13 amino acids. In germline, CDR1 is LNHDA, CDR2 SQIVND (reference sequence). This CDR3 is CASSTGVKQPQHF. The CDR3 DNA reads TGTGCCAGTAGTACCGGAGTGAAACAGCCCCAGCATTTT.

This clone has only a few counts. V and J are TRBV25-1 and TRBJ1-2; perhaps TRBD1 as D (5 bases). V lost 3 bases and J lost 4, with 12 bases in between. Germline V gene lookup returns CDR1 MGHDK and CDR2 SYGVNS. The CDR3 spans 14 residues. The CDR3 loop is CASSDTRGIYGYTF. The CDR3 DNA sequence: TGTGCCAGCAGTGATACGAGGGGCATCTATGGCTACACCTTC.

This clone was counted only a few times. The V and J genes are TRBV29-1 and TRBJ2-1, with D hard to call. Germline lookup yields CDR1 SQVTM and CDR2 ANQGSEA. With 7 bases removed from V and 7 bases from J, the gap between germline ends came to 17 bases. The length of the CDR3 is 13 residues. The CDR3 region is CSAHALVGNEQFF. DNA of the CDR3: TGCAGCGCCCATGCCCTAGTAGGTAATGAGCAGTTCTTC.

This clone appeared once. The rearrangement joins TRBV7-9 to TRBJ2-7; D remains unclear. Germline CDR1 is SEHNR and CDR2 is FQNEAQ (reference sequence). V was clipped by 1 base and J by 7 bases, with 11 bases between them. This CDR3 has 13 amino acids. The CDR3 coding sequence is TGTGCCAGCAGCTTAGATGCAGAGAGGGAGCAGTACTTC. It is translated as CASSLDAEREQYF.

The J gene is TRBJ1-4, the V gene TRBV30, with 12 bases lining up with TRBD1. The CDR3 sequence is 14 residues long. The germline V gene encodes CDR1 GTSNPN and CDR2 SVGIG (reference sequence). V trimming: 0 bases; J trimming: 9 bases; junction bases outside the gene matches: 2. CDR3 nucleotides: TGTGCCTGGAGTGTAGGGACAGGGGGCCAAAAACTGTTTTTT. Encoded protein: CAWSVGTGGQKLFF.